Below are 2 T cell receptor beta chains sequenced from a single sample in a study of T cells in localized non-small cell lung cancer. Assay used: immunoSEQ multiplex PCR; TCRdb lists only in-frame clones, some missing. Of roughly 26,000 clones detected, approximately 91% appear once; the ten largest clones hold more than 12%. The source material was peripheral blood, sampled before any cancer treatment. These receptors were collected from a female donor over 55 with stage II squamous cell lung carcinoma.

V and J are TRBV5-1 and TRBJ1-1; D is uncertain. The germline V gene has CDR1 SGHRS and CDR2 YFSETQ. The CDR3 runs to 17 residues. The V end was cut by 0 bases, the J end by 1 base, with 16 bases between. CDR3 DNA: TGCGCCAGCAGCTTGGGCCCGGGAGCCCACACGAACACTGAAGCTTTCTTT. Translation gives CASSLGPGAHTNTEAFF.

This chain links TRBV2 with TRBJ1-1; D possibly corresponds to TRBD1 (5 bases). Germline V gene data show CDR1 as SNHLY and CDR2 as FYNNEI. The CDR3 spans 13 residues. Trimming took off 10 bases at V and 0 bases at J, with 12 bases between the two ends. The CDR3: CATSEGLNTEAFF. The CDR3 nucleotides are TGTGCCACTTCCGAGGGGTTGAACACTGAAGCTTTCTTT. The full variable domain, its missing parts supplied by reference TRBV2 and TRBJ1-1, is EPEVTQTPSHQVTQMGQEVILRCVPISNHLYFYWYRQILGQKVEFLVSFYNNEISEKSEIFDDQFSVERPDGSNFTLKIRSTKLEDSAMYFCATSEGLNTEAFFGQGTRLTVV.